This T cell receptor beta chain emerged from a study of blood T cell repertoires in COVID-19. Germline values: CDR1 MNHEY, CDR2 SMNVEV (reference sequence). This CDR3 has 16 amino acids. J was trimmed by 1 base and V by 0 bases; bases with no gene match: 5. This clone was observed a few times. Assay: immunoSEQ multiplex PCR; the TCRdb copy retains only in-frame clones and omits some. Counted here are hundreds of thousands of clones, approximately 90% occurring once; the ten biggest clones make up around 4.6%. This sequence originates from a young man who had recovered from COVID-19. This chain uses TRBV27 with TRBJ1-1; 7 bases align to TRBD1. Sequencing was performed on PBMCs or T cells enriched from blood (not recorded which). The CDR3 nucleotides read TGTGCCAGCAGTTTATCGGGGGGACAGCGGAACACTGAAGCTTTCTTT. Translation: CASSLSGGQRNTEAFF.